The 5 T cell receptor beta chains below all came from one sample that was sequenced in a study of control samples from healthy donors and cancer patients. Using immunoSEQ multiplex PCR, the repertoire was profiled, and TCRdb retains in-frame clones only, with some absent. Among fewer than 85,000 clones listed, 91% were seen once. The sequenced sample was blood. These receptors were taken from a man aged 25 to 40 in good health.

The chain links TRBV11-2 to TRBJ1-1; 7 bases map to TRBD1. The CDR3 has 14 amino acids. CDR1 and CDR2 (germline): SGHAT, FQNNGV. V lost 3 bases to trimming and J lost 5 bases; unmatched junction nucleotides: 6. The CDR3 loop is CASSFGTGETEAFF. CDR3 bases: TGTGCCAGCAGCTTCGGTACAGGGGAAACTGAAGCTTTCTTT.

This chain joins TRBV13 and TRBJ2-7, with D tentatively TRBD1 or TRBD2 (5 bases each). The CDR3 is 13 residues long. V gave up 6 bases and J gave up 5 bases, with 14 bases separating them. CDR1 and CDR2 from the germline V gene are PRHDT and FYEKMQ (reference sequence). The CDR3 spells CASSYFGTDEQYF. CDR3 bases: TGTGCCAGCAGTTATTTTGGGACGGACGAGCAGTACTTC.

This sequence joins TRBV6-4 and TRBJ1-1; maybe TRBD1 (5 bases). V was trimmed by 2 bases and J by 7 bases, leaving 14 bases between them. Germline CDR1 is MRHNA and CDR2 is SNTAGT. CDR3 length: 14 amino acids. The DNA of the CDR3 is TGTGCCAGCAGTGACCAATGGGGCCGGGGTGAAGCTTTCTTT. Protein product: CASSDQWGRGEAFF.

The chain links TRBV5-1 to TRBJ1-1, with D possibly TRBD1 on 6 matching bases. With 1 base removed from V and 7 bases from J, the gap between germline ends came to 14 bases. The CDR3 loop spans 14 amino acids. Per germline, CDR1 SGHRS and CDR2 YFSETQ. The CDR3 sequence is CASSLKGVDGEAFF. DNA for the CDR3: TGCGCCAGCAGCTTGAAGGGGGTGGATGGTGAAGCTTTCTTT. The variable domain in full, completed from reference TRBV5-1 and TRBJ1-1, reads KAGVTQTPRYLIKTRGQQVTLSCSPISGHRSVSWYQQTPGQGLQFLFEYFSETQRNKGNFPGRFSGRQFSNSRSEMNVSTLELGDSALYLCASSLKGVDGEAFFGQGTRLTVV.

CDR3 residues: CASSPPWGFSGANVLTF. The DNA for the CDR3 is TGTGCCAGCAGCCCCCCGTGGGGATTCTCTGGGGCCAACGTCCTGACTTTC. The J gene is TRBJ2-6, the V gene TRBV11-2; no clear D. V dropped 5 bases and J dropped 0 bases, with 14 bases sitting between them. Germline loops: CDR1 SGHAT, CDR2 FQNNGV. The CDR3 totals 17 residues.